This T cell receptor (beta chain) derives from a study of blood T cell repertoires in COVID-19. On the study more broadly: Acute and convalescent COVID-19 samples came from the United States, Italy and Spain. Sample material is recorded as cDNA or gDNA derived from T cells, B-cell-depleted T cells, or PBMCs.

Methods used by the authors: How many nucleated cells were present was estimated from reference gene primer amplification. Some clones are missing from TCRdb's copy, which holds only in-frame ones; the method was immunoSEQ multiplex PCR. That table supplies the V and J calls and clone size; D and trimming were determined from the DNA. The table shows around 200,000 clones, with more than 70% occurring only once. V lost 4 bases, J lost 8 bases, and 9 bases stayed unmatched. The CDR3 consists of 15 residues. CDR1 and CDR2 from the germline V gene are SGDLS and YYNGEE. This sequence joins TRBV9 and TRBJ1-4, with 9 bases lining up with TRBD1. The receptor comes from a man in his forties or fifties with active or convalescent COVID-19. Sequencing was performed on peripheral blood. CDR3 region: CASSPQTGGLEKLFF. The CDR3 nucleotides read TGTGCCAGCAGCCCTCAGACAGGGGGTTTGGAAAAACTGTTTTTT.